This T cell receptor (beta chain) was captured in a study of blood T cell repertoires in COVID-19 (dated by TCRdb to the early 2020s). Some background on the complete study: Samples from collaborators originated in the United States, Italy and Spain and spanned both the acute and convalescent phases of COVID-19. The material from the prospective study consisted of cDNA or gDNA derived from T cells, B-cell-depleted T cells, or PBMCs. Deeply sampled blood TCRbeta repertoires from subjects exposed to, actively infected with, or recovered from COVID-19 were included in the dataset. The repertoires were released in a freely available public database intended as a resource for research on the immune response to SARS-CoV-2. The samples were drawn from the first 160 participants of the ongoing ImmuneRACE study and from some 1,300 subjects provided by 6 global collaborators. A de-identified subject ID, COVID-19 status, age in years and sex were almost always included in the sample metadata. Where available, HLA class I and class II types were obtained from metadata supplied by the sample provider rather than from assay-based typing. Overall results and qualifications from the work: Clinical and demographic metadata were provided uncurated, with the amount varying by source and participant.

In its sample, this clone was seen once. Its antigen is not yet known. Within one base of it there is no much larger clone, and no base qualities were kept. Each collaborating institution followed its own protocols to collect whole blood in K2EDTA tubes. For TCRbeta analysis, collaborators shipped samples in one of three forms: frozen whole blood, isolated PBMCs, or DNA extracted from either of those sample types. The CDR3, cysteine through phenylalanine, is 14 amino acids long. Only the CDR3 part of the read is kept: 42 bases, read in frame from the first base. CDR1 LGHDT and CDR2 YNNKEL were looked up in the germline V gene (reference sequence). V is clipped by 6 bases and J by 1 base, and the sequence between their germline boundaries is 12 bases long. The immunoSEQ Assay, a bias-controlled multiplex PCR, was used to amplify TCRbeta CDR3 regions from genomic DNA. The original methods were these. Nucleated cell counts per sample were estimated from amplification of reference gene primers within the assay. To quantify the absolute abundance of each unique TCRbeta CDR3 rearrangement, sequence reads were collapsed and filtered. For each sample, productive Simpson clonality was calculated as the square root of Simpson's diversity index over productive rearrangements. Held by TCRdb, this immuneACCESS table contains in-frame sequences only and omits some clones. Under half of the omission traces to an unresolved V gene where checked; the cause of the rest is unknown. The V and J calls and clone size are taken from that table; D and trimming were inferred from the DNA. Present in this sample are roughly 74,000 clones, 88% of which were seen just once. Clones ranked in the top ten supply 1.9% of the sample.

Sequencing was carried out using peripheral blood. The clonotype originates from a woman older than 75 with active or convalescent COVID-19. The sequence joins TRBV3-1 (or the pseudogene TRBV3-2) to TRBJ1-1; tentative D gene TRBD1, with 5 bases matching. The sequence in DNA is TGTGCCAGCAGATTCTGGGGCCGGAACACTGAAGCTTTCTTT. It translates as CASRFWGRNTEAFF.